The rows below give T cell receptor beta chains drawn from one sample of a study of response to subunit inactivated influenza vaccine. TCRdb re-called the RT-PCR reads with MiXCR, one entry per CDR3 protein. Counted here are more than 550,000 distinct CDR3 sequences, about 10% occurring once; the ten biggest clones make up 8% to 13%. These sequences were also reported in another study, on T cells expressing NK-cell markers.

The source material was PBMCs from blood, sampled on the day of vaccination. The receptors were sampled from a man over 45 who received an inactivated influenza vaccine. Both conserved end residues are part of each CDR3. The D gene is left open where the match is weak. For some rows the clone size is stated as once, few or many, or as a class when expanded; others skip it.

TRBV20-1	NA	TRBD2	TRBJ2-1	TGCAGTGCTAGACTAGCGGGAGGGAACTACAATGAGCAGTTCTTC	CSARLAGGNYNEQFF
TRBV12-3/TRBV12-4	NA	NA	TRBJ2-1	TGTGCCAGCAGAAGAGCGGGTTCGCAGTTCTTC	CASRRAGSQFF
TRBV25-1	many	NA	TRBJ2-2	TGTGCCAGCACAATGGCCTCGAACACCGGGGAGCTGTTTTTT	CASTMASNTGELFF
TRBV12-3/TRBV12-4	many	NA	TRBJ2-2	TGTGCCAGCACCAGGACAACGAACACCGGGGAGCTGTTTTTT	CASTRTTNTGELFF
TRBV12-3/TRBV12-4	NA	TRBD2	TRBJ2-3	TGTGCCAGCAGTTTGGGCGGGGTAGCGGGGCCGCGGGATACGCAGTATTTT	CASSLGGVAGPRDTQYF
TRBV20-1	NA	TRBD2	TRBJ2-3	TGCAGTGCTCCTCAAACTAGCGGGAGATTAGATACGCAGTATTTT	CSAPQTSGRLDTQYF
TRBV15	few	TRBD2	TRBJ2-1	TGTGCCACCAGCAGAGCGCTGCGGGAGGGGAACAATGAGCAGTTCTTC	CATSRALREGNNEQFF
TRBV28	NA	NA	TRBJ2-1	TGTGCCACCCAGGGAAGGTTCAATGAGCAGTTCTTC	CATQGRFNEQFF
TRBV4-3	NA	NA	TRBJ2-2	TGCGCCAGCAGCCACCACTCAGGGGCCCCCGGGGAGCTGTTTTTT	CASSHHSGAPGELFF
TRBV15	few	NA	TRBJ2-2	TGTGCCACCAGCAGAGGCAGGGGCAGCTCGAACACCGGGGAGCTGTTTTTT	CATSRGRGSSNTGELFF
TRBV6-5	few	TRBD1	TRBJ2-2	TGTGCCAGCAGTTATATGACAGGGGGGGACGGGGAGCTGTTTTTT	CASSYMTGGDGELFF
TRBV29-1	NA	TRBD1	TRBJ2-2	TGCAGCGCCAGGACAGGGCCCACCGGGGAGCTGTTTTTT	CSARTGPTGELFF
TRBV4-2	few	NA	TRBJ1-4	TGTGCCAGCAGCCAAGAGCCCGTGGCGGGGGAAGAAAAACTGTTTTTT	CASSQEPVAGEEKLFF
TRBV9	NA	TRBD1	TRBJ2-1	TGTGCCAGCAGCGTAAAACCGGGACAGGAGGCTTACAATGAGCAGTTCTTC	CASSVKPGQEAYNEQFF
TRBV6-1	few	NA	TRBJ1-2	TGTGCCAGCAGTGAAAATGGAGGCCAGCTCTATGGCTACACCTTC	CASSENGGQLYGYTF
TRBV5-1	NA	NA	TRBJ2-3	TGCGCCAGCAGCTTGGGCAGGCAGGGAGATACGCAGTATTTT	CASSLGRQGDTQYF
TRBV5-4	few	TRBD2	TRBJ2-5	TGTGCCAGCAGCTTGACGGGACTAGCGACAGAGACCCAGTACTTC	CASSLTGLATETQYF
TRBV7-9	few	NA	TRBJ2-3	TGTGCCAGCAGCCAATCGATACGCACAGATACGCAGTATTTT	CASSQSIRTDTQYF
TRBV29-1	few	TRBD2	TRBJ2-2	TGCAGCGTTCCCGGGACTAGCGGGTCCGGGGAGCTGTTTTTT	CSVPGTSGSGELFF
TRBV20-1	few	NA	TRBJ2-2	TGCAGTGCGCGGTCGGAGACGGTATCCGGCCAGATCACCGGGGAGCTGTTTTTT	CSARSETVSGQITGELFF
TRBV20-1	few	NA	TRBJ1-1	TGCAGTGCTAGTTTGCGGGTGAACACTGAAGCTTTCTTT	CSASLRVNTEAFF
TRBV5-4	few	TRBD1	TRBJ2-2	TGTGCCAGCAGCCCGGCGCTGGGGACAGGGGACACCGGGGAGCTGTTTTTT	CASSPALGTGDTGELFF
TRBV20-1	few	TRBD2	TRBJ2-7	TGCAGTGCGCGGACTAGCGGGTTGTCCTACGAGCAGTACTTC	CSARTSGLSYEQYF
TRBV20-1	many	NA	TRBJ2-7	TGCAGTGCTACCCTAGGGGGACCTAGCTACGAGCAGTACTTC	CSATLGGPSYEQYF
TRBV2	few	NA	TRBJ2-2	TGTGCCAGCAGTGAACGCGGGTCGGGCACCGGGGAGCTGTTTTTT	CASSERGSGTGELFF
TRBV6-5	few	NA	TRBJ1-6	TGTGCCAGCAGTTCCGGCAGGAACTATCGGGATTCACCCCTCCACTTT	CASSSGRNYRDSPLHF
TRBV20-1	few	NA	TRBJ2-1	TGCAGTGCTCCCAGGACGGGGACCTACAATGAGCAGTTCTTC	CSAPRTGTYNEQFF
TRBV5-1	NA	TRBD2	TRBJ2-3	TGCGCCAGCAGCCTGCGGGGGGCGATAACAGATACGCAGTATTTT	CASSLRGAITDTQYF
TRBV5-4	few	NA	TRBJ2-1	TGTGCCAGCAGCTTCGGACCATCCCCCGGCGATGAGCAGTTCTTC	CASSFGPSPGDEQFF